This T cell receptor (beta chain) comes out of a study of cytomegalovirus exposure and HLA in healthy donors. The CDR3 is 15 amino acids. Germline CDR1 and CDR2: KGHSH and LQKENI. V was cut by 3 bases and J by 1 base, with 10 bases left in between. Findings and limits, study-wide: Several top significant clusters appeared, in a later analysis, to be linked to common viral pathogens.

A multiplex PCR was run with 60 Vbeta primers and 13 Jbeta primers. Authors' analysis steps: Among the unique TCR beta chains that a later analysis counted, roughly 80 million in all, 9.5 million to 11 million were shared. Using immunoSEQ multiplex PCR, the repertoire was profiled, and TCRdb retains in-frame clones only, with some absent. V and J calls and clone size are as listed in that table; D and trimming were resolved from the DNA. The repertoire holds about 200,000 clones, with approximately 85% as singletons. As to this clone: The target antigen is unknown.

This receptor was identified in a woman in her 50s in good health and CMV-seronegative. The V call is TRBV18, the J call TRBJ2-4; D may be TRBD2 (6 bases). Sequencing was performed on PBMCs. CDR3 residues: CASSPEGVAKNIQYF. The CDR3 DNA follows: TGTGCCAGCTCACCGGAGGGAGTTGCCAAAAACATTCAGTACTTC. Combining the CDR3 with reference TRBV18 and TRBJ2-4 gives the whole variable domain NAGVMQNPRHLVRRRGQEARLRCSPMKGHSHVYWYRQLPEEGLKFMVYLQKENIIDESGMPKERFSAEFPKEGPSILRIQQVVRGDSAAYFCASSPEGVAKNIQYFGAGTRLSVL.